These 29 T cell receptor beta chains came from one sample sequenced in a study of cytotoxic CD8 clonotypes in ibrutinib-treated CLL. TCRdb's table, derived via immunoSEQ multiplex PCR, lists solely in-frame clones and lacks some. The table records fewer than 300,000 clones, around 77% of them present only once. The sequencing used PBMCs, collected at disease progression, from a patient treated with ibrutinib. These receptors all come from a human donor with chronic lymphocytic leukemia.

The rearrangement joins TRBV14 to TRBJ1-2, with D perhaps matching TRBD1 (6 bases). Trimming took off 5 bases at V and 3 bases at J, with 13 bases between the two ends. CDR3 size: 14 residues. Germline V gene lookup returns CDR1 SGHDN and CDR2 FVKESK. This CDR3 reads CASSYRTAHYGYTF. The CDR3 nucleotides read TGTGCCAGCAGCTATAGGACAGCTCACTATGGCTACACCTTC.

J is TRBJ2-1 and V is TRBV9; no clear D gene. Germline lookup yields CDR1 SGDLS and CDR2 YYNGEE. The CDR3 has 12 amino acids. Trimming cost V 0 bases and J 14 bases, with 12 bases left between them. The CDR3 spells CASSVVAGEKFF. For the CDR3, the DNA is TGTGCCAGCAGCGTAGTGGCAGGAGAAAAGTTCTTC.

V usage is TRBV19 and J usage is TRBJ2-3, with 9 positions matching TRBD2. Germline-derived CDR1 and CDR2 are LNHDA and SQIVND (reference sequence). Germline trimming cut 5 bases from V and 5 bases from J; bases unmatched to any gene: 8. This CDR3 comprises 15 residues. The DNA of the CDR3 is TGTGCCAGTAGTGTCAAGCGGGGGGCAGGAGATACGCAGTATTTT. This gives the protein CASSVKRGAGDTQYF.

The rearrangement links TRBV18 to TRBJ2-5, with D hard to call. This CDR3 comprises 14 residues. V lost 3 bases and J 5 bases, leaving 13 bases between the germline ends. From germline, CDR1 is KGHSH and CDR2 LQKENI. CDR3 in amino acids: CASSPRQDGETQYF. The CDR3 DNA reads as TGTGCCAGCTCACCGCGGCAGGACGGGGAGACCCAGTACTTC.

This rearrangement joins TRBV9 to TRBJ2-7; 11 bases map to TRBD1. CDR1 and CDR2 (germline): SGDLS, YYNGEE. V shed 0 bases, J shed 4 bases, and the junction held 6 bases outside the gene matches. This CDR3 has 16 amino acids. CDR3 sequence reads: CASSVGTGQGAYEQYF. DNA for the CDR3: TGTGCCAGCAGCGTAGGGACCGGACAGGGGGCTTACGAGCAGTACTTC.

V is TRBV28 and J is TRBJ2-7; D is possibly TRBD1 (5 bases). The V end was cut by 7 bases, the J end by 1 base, with 14 bases between. The CDR3 runs to 14 residues. Germline CDR1 reads MDHEN; CDR2 reads SYDVKM. CDR3 in DNA: TGTGCCAGCATTTCATCAGGGATTTCCTACGAGCAGTACTTC. This gives the protein CASISSGISYEQYF.

This clone turned up a few times. The chain carries TRBV29-1 and TRBJ1-2; D unclear. The V gene lost 1 base and the J gene lost 8 bases, with 14 bases spanning the gap. Germline V lookup: CDR1 SQVTM, CDR2 ANQGSEA. The CDR3 contains 13 residues. CDR3 protein: CSVEGRGLNGYTF. The CDR3 DNA sequence: TGCAGCGTTGAAGGGAGAGGGCTTAACGGCTACACCTTC.

This clone appeared once. The V call is TRBV29-1, the J call TRBJ1-1; D may be TRBD1 (5 bases). CDR1 is SQVTM and CDR2 is ANQGSEA in the germline V gene. V shed 6 bases and J shed 11 bases, with 16 bases lying between them. The CDR3 is 11 amino acids. As DNA, the CDR3 is TGCAGCGTAGGAACCGGGGCGGGTGCTTTCTTT. As protein: CSVGTGAGAFF.

The V call is TRBV6-6, the J call TRBJ1-1, with D maybe TRBD1 (5 bases). CDR3 length: 12 amino acids. The germline V and J ends were trimmed by 2 bases and 10 bases, with 11 bases remaining between them. Germline-derived CDR1 and CDR2 are MNHNY and SVGAGI (reference sequence). Here the CDR3 DNA reads TGTGCCAGCAGTTACCCCGGGGGTCGAGCTTTCTTT. This codes for CASSYPGGRAFF.

This clone turned up a few times. The sample contains more than one DNA sequence encoding this CDR3. The chain employs TRBV28 and TRBJ2-3; D is unresolved. The ends were cut back, 2 bases at V and 6 bases at J, with 3 bases in the middle. The CDR3 is 11 amino acids. Germline V CDR1 and CDR2: MDHEN, SYDVKM. CDR3: CASSLADTQYF. DNA for the CDR3: TGTGCCAGCAGTTTAGCGGATACGCAGTATTTT.

The rearrangement uses TRBV10-3 and TRBJ2-7; D tentatively reads TRBD1 or TRBD2 (5 bases each). Between the trimmed V and J ends, which lost 9 bases and 0 bases, there was a span of 9 bases. The CDR3 consists of 12 residues. Germline CDR1 ENHRY, CDR2 SYGVKD. The CDR3 region is CAIGTDSYEQYF. CDR3 nucleotide sequence: TGTGCCATTGGGACCGACTCCTACGAGCAGTACTTC.

V usage is TRBV19 and J usage is TRBJ2-6; no clear D. This CDR3 contains 17 residues. Germline-derived CDR1 and CDR2 are LNHDA and SQIVND (reference sequence). V was clipped by 3 bases and J by 0 bases, with 12 bases between them. The CDR3 DNA reads as TGTGCCAGTAGTATTCGGGCAGGATTCTCTGGGGCCAACGTCCTGACTTTC. Translating it yields CASSIRAGFSGANVLTF.

V is TRBV7-7 and J is TRBJ2-1; D is perhaps TRBD2 (5 bases). Germline-derived CDR1 and CDR2 are SSHAT and FNYEAQ (reference sequence). This CDR3 has 13 residues. V dropped 4 bases and J dropped 9 bases, with 13 bases sitting between them. The CDR3 DNA reads as TGTGCCAGCAGCTCCGCTCCTGAGGGTGAGCAGTTCTTC. Its translation: CASSSAPEGEQFF.

V and J are TRBV7-3 and TRBJ1-1, with D perhaps TRBD1 (5 bases). The CDR3 loop spans 14 amino acids. The V end was cut by 8 bases, the J end by 1 base, with 14 bases between. Per germline, CDR1 SGHTA and CDR2 FQGTGA. CDR3 sequence: CASSLFGGNTEAFF. CDR3 nucleotide sequence: TGTGCCAGCTCCCTTTTCGGGGGGAACACTGAAGCTTTCTTT. Looking up the rest from reference TRBV7-3 and TRBJ1-1 gives the full variable domain: GAGVSQTPSNKVTEKGKYVELRCDPISGHTALYWYRQSLGQGPEFLIYFQGTGAADDSGLPNDRFFAVRPEGSVSTLKIQRTERGDSAVYLCASSLFGGNTEAFFGQGTRLTVV.

As to this clone: Distinct nucleotide sequences in the sample also encode this CDR3. The V call is TRBV5-1, the J call TRBJ2-7; D ambiguous. Trimming shortened V by 1 base and J by 0 bases, and 11 bases separated the two germline ends. The CDR3 runs to 15 residues. Germline loops: CDR1 SGHRS, CDR2 YFSETQ. The CDR3 loop is CASSLTAGSSYEQYF. In nucleotides, the CDR3 is TGCGCCAGCAGCTTGACGGCAGGAAGCTCCTACGAGCAGTACTTC. The variable domain in full, with the rest retrieved from reference TRBV5-1 and TRBJ2-7, is KAGVTQTPRYLIKTRGQQVTLSCSPISGHRSVSWYQQTPGQGLQFLFEYFSETQRNKGNFPGRFSGRQFSNSRSEMNVSTLELGDSALYLCASSLTAGSSYEQYFGPGTRLTVT.

This sequence joins TRBV27 and TRBJ2-7; 7 positions agree with TRBD2. V gave up 1 base and J gave up 6 bases; unmatched junction bases: 0. The germline V gene encodes CDR1 MNHEY and CDR2 SMNVEV (reference sequence). This CDR3 has 12 residues. CDR3 DNA sequence: TGTGCCAGCAGTTTATGGGGGGGCGAGCAGTACTTC. Encoded protein: CASSLWGGEQYF.

In nucleotides, the CDR3 is TGCGCCAGCAGCCTCGCCCAGGGCCGGACGAGCTCCTACGAGCAGTACTTC. It encodes CASSLAQGRTSSYEQYF. The rearrangement joins TRBV4-3 to TRBJ2-7; a weak D match, TRBD1 (5 bases). V was pared by 4 bases and J by 0 bases, with 19 bases between. This CDR3 is 17 amino acids long. Germline CDR1 and CDR2: LGHNA and YSLEER.

This clone was seen just once. This chain links TRBV29-1 with TRBJ2-5; 10 bases map to TRBD2. This CDR3 is built from 13 residues. J was trimmed by 7 bases and V by 5 bases; bases with no gene match: 7. Germline loops: CDR1 SQVTM, CDR2 ANQGSEA. This CDR3 is CSVRTSGEVTQYF. The CDR3 bases are TGCAGCGTTCGAACTAGCGGGGAGGTGACCCAGTACTTC. The full variable domain, in which reference TRBV29-1 and TRBJ2-5 provide the parts outside the CDR3, is SAVISQKPSRDICQRGTSLTIQCQVDSQVTMMFWYRQQPGQSLTLIATANQGSEATYESGFVIDKFPISRPNLTFSTLTVSNMSPEDSSIYLCSVRTSGEVTQYFGPGTRLLVL.

The chain joins TRBV7-3 to TRBJ2-6; TRBD1 agrees at 8 bases. With 4 bases clipped from V and 1 base from J, the junction kept 12 bases outside the gene matches. The CDR3 consists of 19 residues. CDR1 is SGHTA, CDR2 FQGTGA, per germline. In DNA form, the CDR3 reads TGTGCCAGCAGCTCAACAGGGACAGGTCTATTTTCTGGGGCCAACGTCCTGACTTTC. This translates into CASSSTGTGLFSGANVLTF.

The chain employs TRBV2 and TRBJ1-5; D uncertain. V gave up 2 bases and J gave up 0 bases, with 8 bases separating them. CDR1 is SNHLY and CDR2 is FYNNEI in the germline V gene. The CDR3 covers 15 residues. The CDR3 spells CASSEWQNSNQPQHF. The DNA of the CDR3 is TGTGCCAGCAGTGAATGGCAGAATAGCAATCAGCCCCAGCATTTT. The variable domain in full, completed from reference TRBV2 and TRBJ1-5, reads EPEVTQTPSHQVTQMGQEVILRCVPISNHLYFYWYRQILGQKVEFLVSFYNNEISEKSEIFDDQFSVERPDGSNFTLKIRSTKLEDSAMYFCASSEWQNSNQPQHFGDGTRLSIL.

The V and J genes are TRBV5-1 and TRBJ1-1, with unresolved D. From germline, CDR1 is SGHRS and CDR2 YFSETQ. CDR3 length equals 11 residues. Trimming cost V 4 bases and J 7 bases, with 8 bases left between them. CDR3 protein: CASSGGIEAFF. DNA of the CDR3: TGCGCCAGCAGCGGAGGCATTGAAGCTTTCTTT.

This chain links TRBV4-1 with TRBJ1-5; 7 bases line up with TRBD1. The CDR3 has 18 amino acids. The V gene end was trimmed by 1 base and the J gene end by 2 bases; junction bases not matched to a gene: 11. Germline V CDR1 and CDR2: MGHRA, YSYEKL. The CDR3: CASSQAPMQGGGNQPQHF. CDR3 DNA sequence: TGCGCCAGCAGCCAAGCCCCCATGCAAGGGGGCGGCAATCAGCCCCAGCATTTT.

This chain joins TRBV18 and TRBJ2-1; TRBD1 aligns across 8 bases. The trim removed 4 bases at V and 4 bases at J, leaving 6 bases unmatched. The V gene's germline CDR1 is KGHSH and CDR2 LQKENI. The CDR3 consists of 15 residues. Here the CDR3 DNA reads TGTGCCAGCTCACAATACAGGGGGGAATACAATGAGCAGTTCTTC. Encoded protein: CASSQYRGEYNEQFF.

The gene calls are TRBV11-2 and TRBJ1-4; D is undetermined. CDR3 length: 19 amino acids. The V end was cut by 5 bases, the J end by 0 bases, with 22 bases between. Germline-derived CDR1 and CDR2 are SGHAT and FQNNGV. The CDR3 coding sequence is TGTGCCAGCAGCCACCCGGGCCCATTACCATCCACAACTAATGAAAAACTGTTTTTT. Protein sequence: CASSHPGPLPSTTNEKLFF. The full variable domain, completed using reference TRBV11-2 and TRBJ1-4, is EAGVAQSPRYKIIEKRQSVAFWCNPISGHATLYWYQQILGQGPKLLIQFQNNGVVDDSQLPKDRFSAERLKGVDSTLKIQPAKLEDSAVYLCASSHPGPLPSTTNEKLFFGSGTQLSVL.

In its sample, this clone was seen a few times. The chain employs TRBV7-8 and TRBJ2-2; weak D call: TRBD1 (5 bases). Trimming removed 0 bases from V and 5 bases from J, with 10 bases in between. CDR3 size: 15 residues. The V gene's germline CDR1 is SGHVS and CDR2 FQNEAQ. The CDR3 protein is CASSLAGRVTGELFF. In DNA form, the CDR3 reads TGTGCCAGCAGCTTAGCGGGCAGGGTGACCGGGGAGCTGTTTTTT.

The chain joins TRBV5-1 to TRBJ2-7; D assignment may be TRBD1 or TRBD2 (5 bases each). V was clipped by 5 bases and J by 3 bases, with 21 bases between them. This CDR3 comprises 16 residues. Germline V lookup: CDR1 SGHRS, CDR2 YFSETQ. The CDR3 region has the DNA TGCGCCAGCAGAGGTTTCATACCCGGGGCAAGCTACGAGCAGTACTTC. Translated: CASRGFIPGASYEQYF.

Only a few counts were recorded for this clone. This chain joins TRBV19 and TRBJ1-1; D is ambiguous. Germline CDR1 is LNHDA and CDR2 is SQIVND (reference sequence). V shed 10 bases and J shed 1 base, with 10 bases lying between them. The CDR3 has 12 residues. CDR3 protein: CATSERNTEAFF. As DNA, the CDR3 is TGTGCCACCAGCGAACGGAACACTGAAGCTTTCTTT.

This sequence joins TRBV6-5 and TRBJ2-2; D could derive from TRBD1 or TRBD2 (6 bases each). V was trimmed by 5 bases and J by 5 bases, leaving 15 bases between them. Germline-derived CDR1 and CDR2 are MNHEY and SVGAGI. The CDR3 has 15 residues. The CDR3 is CASSKRGDSTGELFF. The CDR3 nucleotides are TGTGCCAGCAGTAAAAGGGGGGATTCGACCGGGGAGCTGTTTTTT.

The V gene is TRBV19, the J gene TRBJ2-7, with D perhaps being TRBD1 or TRBD2 (5 bases each). The germline V gene has CDR1 LNHDA and CDR2 SQIVND (reference sequence). The CDR3 extends over 15 amino acids. Between the trimmed V and J ends, which lost 0 bases and 0 bases, there was a span of 9 bases. Here the CDR3 DNA reads TGTGCCAGTAGTATAGACGGGACGGTCTCCTACGAGCAGTACTTC. This sequence encodes CASSIDGTVSYEQYF.